This TCR beta chain was captured by sequencing in a study of blood T cells in healthy people across ages. Study findings and constraints: Donors of long life had a larger count of naive CD4+ cells and greater diversity than aged donors. Per million T cells, TCR beta diversity dropped about linearly as age rose. Estimates drawn from one million T cells were deemed to understate diversity.

The sample holds one count of this clonotype. Its specificity is unknown. Then a second PCR, running roughly 7 to 11 cycles, was carried out with a sample-barcoded 5' primer and a J-beta primer mix. MiXCR, applied by TCRdb to the 5' RACE reads, yields one record per CDR3 protein. Seen here are about 640,000 distinct CDR3 sequences, roughly 50% observed once, and the top ten hold roughly 34%. The V gene's germline CDR1 is SGHTA and CDR2 FQGNSA. The CDR3 covers 15 residues. With 1 base clipped from V and 0 bases from J, the junction kept 2 bases outside the gene matches. The clonotype comes from a man between 60 and 75 years old in good health. The sample taken for sequencing was blood. The rearrangement joins TRBV7-2 to TRBJ2-7; 8 bases match TRBD1. The CDR3, as DNA: TGTGCCAGCAGCTTAGGGACAGGGCTCTCCTACGAGCAGTACTTC. It encodes CASSLGTGLSYEQYF.